This TCR beta chain emerged from a study of cytomegalovirus exposure and HLA in healthy donors. The PCR was carried out with 60 Vbeta primers and 13 Jbeta primers. TCRdb keeps only in-frame clones here, not all; method: immunoSEQ multiplex PCR. The sample carries around 120,000 clones, 15% recorded once. About this clone itself: The antigen is not known.

Overall study findings and caveats: HLA allele associations emerged for about 18,000 TCR beta sequences in a later analysis, at 0.05 false discovery rate.

The sequence derives from a young woman in good health and CMV-seronegative. What was sequenced was PBMCs.

CDR3 nucleotides: TGTGCCAGCAGCGCGGGACACAGGAACACTGAAGCTTTCTTT. Its translation: CASSAGHRNTEAFF. The V and J genes are TRBV9 and TRBJ1-1; D possibly corresponds to TRBD1 (6 bases). The V gene lost 3 bases and the J gene lost 1 base, with 10 bases spanning the gap. The germline CDR1 and CDR2 sequences are SGDLS and YYNGEE. The CDR3 runs 14 residues.